This T cell receptor (beta chain) was obtained from a study of CD8 T cells in Susac syndrome. Negative isolation was used for CD8+ and CD4+ T cells, and FACS enrichment was applied to TEMRA cells. The RNA, about 0.45 to 1 ug, was put through reverse transcription using random hexamers. TCRdb reprocessed the immunoSEQ multiplex PCR reads with MiXCR, giving one entry per CDR3 protein. The data contain 250,000 to 300,000 distinct CDR3 sequences, 75% to 85% of them singletons. Source material: CD8+ T cells from PBMCs. The sequence came from a human donor with multiple sclerosis.

The CDR3 here is CSAFEDSNQPQHF. In nucleotides, the CDR3 is TGCAGTGCTTTTGAGGACAGTAATCAGCCCCAGCATTTT. The chain recombines TRBV20-1 with TRBJ1-5; a weak D match, TRBD1 (6 bases). Germline V gene data show CDR1 as DFQATT and CDR2 as SNEGSKA (reference sequence). This CDR3 contains 13 residues. Trimming shortened V by 5 bases and J by 4 bases, and 12 bases separated the two germline ends.